The clone carrying this T cell receptor (beta chain) occurred once. Assay: immunoSEQ multiplex PCR; the TCRdb copy retains only in-frame clones and omits some. The repertoire holds some 38,000 clones, approximately 90% seen once, with 5.5% to 7.5% in the top ten. The source of the sample is a study of T cell changes during pregnancy in multiple sclerosis. With 5 bases removed from V and 0 bases from J, the gap between germline ends came to 13 bases. From germline, CDR1 is SGHVS and CDR2 FQNEAQ. The CDR3 is 16 residues long. This TCR was sampled from a female donor with multiple sclerosis, enrolled in a pregnancy study. V usage is TRBV7-8 and J usage is TRBJ1-4; TRBD1 might be the D (5 bases). The sample consisted of CD8+ T cells from peripheral blood mononuclear cells, taken in the third trimester of pregnancy. CDR3 bases: TGTGCCAGCAGCAGGCGAACAGGTTCAACTAATGAAAAACTGTTTTTT. It specifies CASSRRTGSTNEKLFF.